This T cell receptor (beta chain) was captured by sequencing in a study of esophageal squamous cell carcinoma under preoperative chemotherapy. Time point described: before preoperative PTX-NDP chemotherapy. Regarding this clonotype: What it recognizes is unknown.

One entry per CDR3 protein, called by TCRdb with MiXCR from the PCR reads. The data contain some 16,000 distinct CDR3 sequences, less than 65% of them singletons. CDR3 length: 14 residues. With 4 bases clipped from V and 11 bases from J, the junction kept 11 bases outside the gene matches. Germline-derived CDR1 and CDR2 are SGHNT and YENEEA. Study-wide results and limits: Tumor-infiltrating lymphocytes showed no significant post-chemotherapy TCR diversity increase, unlike peripheral T cells. After treatment, tumor-infiltrating lymphocytes seemed to come partly from incoming peripheral T cells, not only local changes. Paclitaxel-nedaplatin therapy caused immediate, substantial clonotype frequency changes.

The biological material was taken from a patient given preoperative chemotherapy. The source is a human donor with esophageal squamous cell carcinoma. The donor label of this sample is uncertain. This chain links TRBV11-3 with TRBJ2-1, with TRBD2 matching over 7 bases. The chain's CDR3 is CASSSRQRGAKQFF. The DNA of the CDR3 is TGTGCCAGCAGCTCCCGGCAGCGGGGAGCAAAGCAGTTCTTC. Using reference TRBV11-3 and TRBJ2-1 for the parts outside the CDR3, the full variable domain is EAGVVQSPRYKIIEKKQPVAFWCNPISGHNTLYWYLQNLGQGPELLIRYENEEAVDDSQLPKDRFSAERLKGVDSTLKIQPAELGDSAVYLCASSSRQRGAKQFFGPGTRLTVL.